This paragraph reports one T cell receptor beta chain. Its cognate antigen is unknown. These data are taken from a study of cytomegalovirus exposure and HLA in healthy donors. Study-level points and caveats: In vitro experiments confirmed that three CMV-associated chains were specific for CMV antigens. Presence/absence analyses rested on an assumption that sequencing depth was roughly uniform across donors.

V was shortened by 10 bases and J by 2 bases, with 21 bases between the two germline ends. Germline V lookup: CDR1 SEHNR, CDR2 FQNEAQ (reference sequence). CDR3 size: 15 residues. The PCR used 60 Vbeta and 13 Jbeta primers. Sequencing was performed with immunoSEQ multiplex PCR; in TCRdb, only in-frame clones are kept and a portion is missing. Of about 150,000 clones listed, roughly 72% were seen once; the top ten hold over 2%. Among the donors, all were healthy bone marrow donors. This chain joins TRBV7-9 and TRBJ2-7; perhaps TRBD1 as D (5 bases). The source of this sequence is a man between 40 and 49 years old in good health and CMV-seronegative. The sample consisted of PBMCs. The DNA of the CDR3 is TGTGCCACCACCCAGGGCACGACCACTGCCTACGAGCAGTACTTC. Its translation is CATTQGTTTAYEQYF.